These 23 T cell receptor beta chains came from one sample sequenced in a study of radiotherapy plus CTLA-4 blockade in lung cancer. TCRdb keeps only in-frame clones here, not all; method: immunoSEQ multiplex PCR. The sample carries around 72,000 clones, roughly three quarters recorded once. Sequenced material: peripheral blood, taken from a patient treated with radiotherapy plus ipilimumab. These receptors all come from a human donor with non-small cell lung cancer who had a complete response to radiotherapy plus ipilimumab.

In this sample, this clone turned up a few times. The chain is built from TRBV28 and TRBJ2-1, with 8 bases matching TRBD2. The CDR3 has 15 residues. Germline trimming cut 5 bases from V and 9 bases from J; bases unmatched to any gene: 12. Germline V gives CDR1 MDHEN, CDR2 SYDVKM. CDR3 coding DNA: TGTGCCAGCAGTCATCCGGGACTAGGGCTTGGTGAGCAGTTCTTC. Translation gives CASSHPGLGLGEQFF.

The V gene is TRBV2, the J gene TRBJ2-3; D call uncertain. From germline, CDR1 is SNHLY and CDR2 FYNNEI. V lost 4 bases to trimming and J lost 3 bases, with 11 bases between them. CDR3 length: 14 residues. CDR3: CASSALGWTDTQYF. The CDR3 bases are TGTGCCAGCAGTGCGTTGGGGTGGACAGATACGCAGTATTTT.

This clone was counted once. This chain uses TRBV10-3 with TRBJ1-2, with unresolved D. This CDR3 spans 16 amino acids. Trimming shortened V by 3 bases and J by 0 bases, and 14 bases separated the two germline ends. Germline V gene data show CDR1 as ENHRY and CDR2 as SYGVKD. CDR3 sequence: CAISDWSENANYGYTF. The CDR3 bases are TGTGCCATCAGTGACTGGTCAGAGAACGCTAACTATGGCTACACCTTC.

The V and J genes are TRBV6-1 and TRBJ1-5, with a tentative D call TRBD1 (6 bases). The CDR3 has 15 residues. The germline CDR1 and CDR2 sequences are MNHNS and SASEGT. The V end lost 4 bases, the J end lost 2 bases, and 12 bases lay between the germline ends. This chain's CDR3 is CASSGRDTGNQPQHF. Here the CDR3 DNA reads TGTGCCAGCAGTGGCCGGGACACCGGCAATCAGCCCCAGCATTTT.

The rearrangement joins TRBV29-1 to TRBJ1-2, with unresolved D. V gave up 4 bases and J gave up 6 bases, with 12 bases separating them. CDR1 SQVTM and CDR2 ANQGSEA come from the germline V gene. The CDR3 contains 12 residues. CDR3: CSVVLGMDGYTF. CDR3 in DNA: TGCAGCGTTGTGTTAGGGATGGATGGCTACACCTTC. Filled out from reference TRBV29-1 and TRBJ1-2, the complete variable domain reads SAVISQKPSRDICQRGTSLTIQCQVDSQVTMMFWYRQQPGQSLTLIATANQGSEATYESGFVIDKFPISRPNLTFSTLTVSNMSPEDSSIYLCSVVLGMDGYTFGSGTRLTVV.

This chain links TRBV21-1 with TRBJ1-3. TRBV21-1 is a pseudogene segment. The CDR3 totals 15 residues. CDR3 bases: TGTGCCAGCAGCAAAGCACCGTTCACTGGAAACACCATATATTTT. Protein sequence: CASSKAPFTGNTIYF.

About this clone: A junction end diverges from the germline sequence, so it may reflect a read error. This chain connects TRBV7-2 to TRBJ2-1, with 14 bases fitting TRBD2. Germline V lookup: CDR1 SGHTA, CDR2 FQGNSA. This CDR3 has 15 residues. The chain's CDR3 is CACSPRLAGGGEQFF. The CDR3 DNA reads TGTGCCTGCAGCCCCCGACTAGCGGGAGGGGGGGAGCAGTTCTTC.

This chain joins TRBV6-5 and TRBJ1-2; 8 positions agree with TRBD1. The CDR3 length is 14 residues. J gave up 2 bases and V 5 bases, and 4 bases lay outside the gene matches. CDR1 and CDR2 (germline): MNHEY, SVGAGI. The DNA of the CDR3 is TGTGCCAGCAGTGAAGGACAGGGAAACTATGGCTACACCTTC. Translated, it gives CASSEGQGNYGYTF.

The chain joins TRBV5-1 to TRBJ1-2, with D perhaps matching TRBD1 (6 bases). The CDR3 is made up of 15 amino acids. Per the germline V gene, CDR1 is SGHRS and CDR2 is YFSETQ. Trimming stripped 0 bases from V and 2 bases from J, with 11 bases between. CDR3 bases: TGCGCCAGCAGCTTGGAGGGGGGACTGAACTATGGCTACACCTTC. Residues: CASSLEGGLNYGYTF.

The chain recombines TRBV5-5 with TRBJ2-1, with TRBD2 matching 11 bases. Germline-derived CDR1 and CDR2 are SGHKS and YYEKEE (reference sequence). This CDR3 is built from 17 residues. J lost 4 bases, V lost 4 bases, and 10 bases had no gene match. DNA of the CDR3: TGTGCCAGCAGCCCCGGGACTAGCGGAGTGGGGTACAATGAGCAGTTCTTC. This gives the protein CASSPGTSGVGYNEQFF.

The genes are TRBV2 and TRBJ2-1; 7 bases are shared with TRBD1. The germline gives CDR1 SNHLY, CDR2 FYNNEI. J was trimmed by 7 bases and V by 4 bases; bases with no gene match: 4. The CDR3 loop spans 13 amino acids. CDR3 nucleotides: TGTGCCAGCAGTGTGGAGACAGGGAATGAGCAGTTCTTC. Residues: CASSVETGNEQFF.

V usage is TRBV7-2 and J usage is TRBJ1-1; possibly TRBD1 for D (5 bases). V was clipped by 5 bases and J by 4 bases, with 11 bases between them. The CDR3 is 13 amino acids. Germline CDR1 reads SGHTA; CDR2 reads FQGNSA. The CDR3 sequence is CASSTQGGTEAFF. DNA for the CDR3: TGTGCCAGCAGCACTCAGGGAGGCACTGAAGCTTTCTTT.

The chain recombines TRBV10-2 with TRBJ1-1, with D tentatively TRBD1 (5 bases). CDR3 length equals 14 residues. V was clipped by 3 bases and J by 1 base, with 9 bases between them. Germline V gene sequence: CDR1 WSHSY, CDR2 SAAADI. CDR3 sequence reads: CASSDWGGNTEAFF. The CDR3 region has the DNA TGCGCCAGCAGTGATTGGGGGGGGAACACTGAAGCTTTCTTT.

This clone has a single count. The rearrangement links TRBV6-5 to TRBJ1-2; D is unclear. This CDR3 is 13 amino acids long. Looked up from germline, CDR1 is MNHEY and CDR2 is SVGAGI. Trimming removed 3 bases at V and 6 bases at J, with 11 bases between. The CDR3 region is CASSYTGWNGYTF. The CDR3 DNA sequence: TGTGCCAGCAGTTATACGGGGTGGAATGGCTACACCTTC.

This rearrangement joins TRBV29-1 to TRBJ1-5, with unresolved D. V lost 4 bases and J lost 3, with 7 bases in between. CDR1 and CDR2 from the germline V gene are SQVTM and ANQGSEA. This CDR3 region has 12 residues. The CDR3 region has the DNA TGCAGCGTTGCCGAGCCCAATCAGCCCCAGCATTTT. Protein sequence: CSVAEPNQPQHF.

The chain links TRBV2 to TRBJ1-5; the D is unclear. The CDR3 extends over 13 amino acids. The germline V gene has CDR1 SNHLY and CDR2 FYNNEI. The ends were cut back, 9 bases at V and 6 bases at J, with 15 bases in the middle. CDR3: CASCSWKAQPQHF. CDR3 in DNA: TGTGCCAGTTGCTCATGGAAGGCTCAGCCCCAGCATTTT.

The chain is built from TRBV11-2 and TRBJ2-1; 7 positions match TRBD2. V trimming: 5 bases; J trimming: 7 bases; junction bases outside the gene matches: 11. The length of the CDR3 is 15 residues. Germline CDR1 SGHAT, CDR2 FQNNGV. CDR3: CASSRSGSGDNEQFF. Here the CDR3 DNA reads TGTGCCAGCAGCCGCAGTGGGAGCGGGGATAATGAGCAGTTCTTC.

In its sample, this clone was seen a few times. The chain combines TRBV4-1 with TRBJ2-7; 11 bases line up with TRBD1. Germline loops: CDR1 MGHRA, CDR2 YSYEKL. V lost 6 bases and J lost 5; bases outside the gene matches: 3. The CDR3 consists of 13 residues. DNA of the CDR3: TGCGCCAGCAGTTTGGGACAGGGGGACGAGCAGTACTTC. This encodes CASSLGQGDEQYF.

The V gene is TRBV10-1, the J gene TRBJ2-5; D is possibly TRBD2 (7 bases). The CDR3 spans 14 residues. CDR1 WNHNN and CDR2 SYGVQD come from the germline V gene (reference sequence). V lost 4 bases and J lost 3, with 12 bases in between. The CDR3 sequence is CASSGRGAEETQYF. The CDR3 nucleotides are TGCGCCAGCAGTGGTCGGGGGGCCGAAGAGACCCAGTACTTC.

This rearrangement joins TRBV2 to TRBJ1-2; 9 positions agree with TRBD1. Germline CDR1 reads SNHLY; CDR2 reads FYNNEI. The CDR3 is 13 residues long. The V and J ends lost 6 bases and 8 bases, in that order; junction bases with no gene match: 7. In nucleotides, the CDR3 is TGTGCCAGCAGGCTGACAGGGGGAAGCGGCTACACCTTC. Amino acids: CASRLTGGSGYTF.

The chain couples TRBV7-2 to TRBJ1-2; TRBD1 matches 11 bases. V shed 4 bases, J shed 7 bases, and the junction held 11 bases outside the gene matches. There are 16 residues in the CDR3. CDR1 and CDR2 (germline): SGHTA, FQGNSA. The CDR3 protein is CASSSRTGGASGGYTF. The CDR3 DNA follows: TGTGCCAGCAGCTCGAGGACAGGGGGCGCTTCGGGTGGCTACACCTTC.

The DNA of the CDR3 is TGCAGCGCGGGAAGCAGCACCTACGAGCAGTACTTC. Protein product: CSAGSSTYEQYF. The rearrangement joins TRBV29-1 to TRBJ2-7, with D possibly being TRBD2 (5 bases). Germline CDR1 is SQVTM and CDR2 is ANQGSEA. V was cut by 7 bases and J by 2 bases, with 12 bases left in between. This CDR3 has 12 amino acids.

This chain connects TRBV5-1 to TRBJ2-5; 7 nucleotides align to TRBD1. The CDR3 spans 15 residues. Germline-derived CDR1 and CDR2 are SGHRS and YFSETQ. With 3 bases clipped from V and 1 base from J, the junction kept 6 bases outside the gene matches. The CDR3 is CASSYDGQVQETQYF. CDR3 coding DNA: TGCGCCAGCAGCTACGACGGACAGGTCCAAGAGACCCAGTACTTC.